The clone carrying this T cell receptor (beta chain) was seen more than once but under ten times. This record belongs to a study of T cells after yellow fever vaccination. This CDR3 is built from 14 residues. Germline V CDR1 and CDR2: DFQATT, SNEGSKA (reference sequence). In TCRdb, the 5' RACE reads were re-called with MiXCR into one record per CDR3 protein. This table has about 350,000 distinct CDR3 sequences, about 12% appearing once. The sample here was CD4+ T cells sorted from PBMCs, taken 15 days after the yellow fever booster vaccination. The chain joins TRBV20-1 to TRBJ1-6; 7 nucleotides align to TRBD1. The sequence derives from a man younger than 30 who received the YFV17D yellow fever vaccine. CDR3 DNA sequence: TGCGGGCGACATGGGGGACAGAATAATTCACCCCTCCACTTT. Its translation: CGRHGGQNNSPLHF.